The entry below gives a single T cell receptor (beta chain) sequence along with its context. Its antigen has not been determined. No per-base quality is available; no much larger clone lies one base away. The CDR3 sequence holds 14 residues, the cysteine and phenylalanine included. Only the CDR3 portion is preserved as DNA: 42 bases, with reading frame beginning at the first base. The germline V end is reduced by 6 bases and the J end by 3 bases; junction bases left unmatched: 9. The germline V gene provides CDR1 SQVTM and CDR2 ANQGSEA. Peripheral blood and lesional scalp punch biopsies were obtained from patients with alopecia areata. PBMCs were isolated by density centrifugation and stained for CD3, CD4 and CD8, after which CD4+ and CD8+ T cells were sorted on a FACSAria. Alopecia areata patients who were not treated were recruited through a multicenter biomarker study. For 4 to 6 biomarker-study patients, blood CD8+ T cells were further sorted into NKG2D-low and NKG2D-high fractions.

The sample is drawn from a study of CD8+ T cells in alopecia areata (dated 2018 in TCRdb). Concerning the study at large: The study used high-throughput TCRbeta sequencing to examine T cell clonal expansion in alopecia areata, in both the C3H/HeJ mouse model and human patients. In humans, TCRbeta sequencing was performed on scalp tissue and on sorted CD4+ and CD8+ peripheral blood T cells from healthy controls and from patients with patchy or totalis/universalis alopecia areata. Scalp clonality was compared among normal scalp (n=4), patchy alopecia areata scalp (n=8), and alopecia totalis/universalis scalp (n=8). RNA was extracted with the PAXgene miRNA kit for fixed scalp, the miRNeasy kit for PBMCs, and the RNeasy kit for mouse skin. TCRbeta CDR3 regions were amplified by immunoSEQ multiplex PCR using 35 Vbeta forward and 13 Jbeta reverse primers.

Results the study describes overall, beyond this receptor: Scalp TCR repertoire analysis is complicated because resident alphabeta T cells in normal human skin are also sequenced, whereas mouse skin is dominated by gammadelta T cells. Compared with normal scalp, lesional scalp had higher clonality and more expanded CD8+ clones, particularly in alopecia totalis/universalis, a pattern that suggests antigenic drive. Shared TCR sequences between patients were less evident than in mice, which may be partly attributable to HLA diversity in the patient population.

To prepare the library, the immunoSEQ multiplex PCR assay was applied. RNA was extracted from all samples and reverse transcribed into cDNA as template for TCR sequencing. SuperScript III was used to make first-strand cDNA, primed with a 2:1 mix of oligo-dT and random hexamers. Amplification bias was assessed with a synthetic immune receptor repertoire, and residual bias was removed computationally. The study's own analysis went as follows. Raw reads were preprocessed for error removal, and CDR3 was defined according to IMGT conventions as running from the conserved cysteine to phenylalanine. Clonality was computed as 1 minus the Shannon entropy, with the entropy normalized by log2 of the number of productive unique TCRs. CD4 or CD8 identity of scalp clones was inferred by cross-referencing scalp TCRbeta sequences with sorted blood CD4 and CD8 repertoires. TCRdb holds this immuneACCESS table with in-frame rearrangements only. Some clones are missing; in checked studies, unresolved V genes explain under half, and the rest has no known cause. The D gene and trimming were derived from the DNA, and the V and J assignments and clone size from that table. The table for this sample lists approximately 130,000 clones; less than 50% of them were counted only once. In total, the top ten clones hold about 11% of the sample.

In this chain, TRBV29-1 is recombined with TRBJ2-3, and TRBD1 aligns with 7 junction nucleotides. Sequencing was done on a sample of NKG2D-low CD8+ T cells sorted from blood. The cell subset or site tag for this specimen amounts to: sorted CD8+ NKG2D-low blood T cells. The TCR comes from a human donor with alopecia areata. The DNA is as follows: TGCAGCGTAACCACGACAGGGCCGACAGATACGCAGTATTTT. It translates to CSVTTTGPTDTQYF.